This T cell receptor beta chain was sequenced during a study of blood T cell repertoires in COVID-19. Study details: Samples taken during acute and convalescent COVID-19 were collected in the United States, Italy and Spain. Nucleic acid was either cDNA or gDNA, and it came from T cells, B-cell-depleted T cells, or PBMCs.

As handled by the study authors: Amplified reference gene primers provided the basis for estimating nucleated cell counts. The method was immunoSEQ multiplex PCR; TCRdb's version includes in-frame clones alone and lacks a portion of them. For V, J and clone size, that table is used; D and trimming come from the DNA. In the table there are roughly 240,000 clones, roughly 82% of which are singletons. The V end lost 0 bases, the J end lost 1 base, and 10 bases lay between the germline ends. Per germline, CDR1 KGHDR and CDR2 SFDVKD. This CDR3 is built from 16 residues. The rearrangement links TRBV24-1 to TRBJ2-3, with D maybe TRBD1 (6 bases). The TCR was taken from a woman between 65 and 79 years old with acute or convalescent COVID-19. Specimen: peripheral blood. In DNA form, the CDR3 reads TGTGCCACCAGTGATTTGCCCCGGACAGGCACAGATACGCAGTATTTT. Amino acids: CATSDLPRTGTDTQYF.